The clone carrying this T cell receptor beta chain has a count of ten or more. These data belong to a study of regulatory T cells in long-lasting Graves disease. Noted time point: newly diagnosed GD, antithyroid drugs for less than 3 months. PBMC-extracted RNA yielded the TCR library. The CDR3 length is 14 residues. Germline lookup yields CDR1 GTSNPN and CDR2 SVGIG (reference sequence). With 1 base removed from V and 0 bases from J, the gap between germline ends came to 10 bases. Building of the TCR beta libraries involved iRepertoire HTBI primers and Arm-PCR of CDR3 regions. One entry per CDR3 protein results from TCRdb running MiXCR on the multiplex PCR reads. The sample records fewer than 450,000 distinct CDR3 sequences, about 15% being singletons. These same data were also listed under a study on T cells in Graves' hyperthyroidism and ophthalmopathy. This second study says: An initial round of RT-PCR targeting the TCR CDR3 relied on the HTBI primer set.

Sequenced here: peripheral blood mononuclear cells (PBMCs), sampled at new diagnosis, from a patient treated with antithyroid drugs. The chain uses TRBV30 and TRBJ2-7; D may be TRBD1 (6 bases). This receptor was taken from a woman between 35 and 50 years old with Graves disease. The CDR3 loop is CAWSDQDSSYEQYF. CDR3 coding DNA: TGTGCCTGGAGTGACCAGGACAGCTCCTACGAGCAGTACTTC.